The 15 T cell receptor beta chains listed next were all sequenced from one sample in a study of OX40 agonist ivuxolimab in advanced cancers. Assay used: immunoSEQ multiplex PCR; TCRdb lists only in-frame clones, some missing. The table has tens of thousands of clones, over 80% seen once. This material consisted of CD4+ or CD8+ T cells sorted from blood, taken in a trial of the OX40 agonist ivuxolimab. These receptors all stem from an adult with an advanced solid tumor such as melanoma, head and neck, liver or kidney cancer.

This chain connects TRBV6-5 to TRBJ1-1, with D possibly TRBD1 on 5 matching bases. The CDR3 is 16 amino acids. Per the germline V gene, CDR1 is MNHEY and CDR2 is SVGAGI. The germline V and J ends were trimmed by 0 bases and 1 base, with 12 bases remaining between them. The CDR3 DNA is TGTGCCAGCAGTTACTCGAGTGGGCAGGGGAACACTGAAGCTTTCTTT. It specifies CASSYSSGQGNTEAFF.

This sequence joins TRBV2 and TRBJ1-1; D unresolved. The germline CDR1 and CDR2 sequences are SNHLY and FYNNEI. The CDR3 sequence is 12 residues long. Trimming took off 10 bases at V and 2 bases at J, with 11 bases between the two ends. In DNA form, the CDR3 reads TGTGCCACCACCGGGAGCAACACTGAAGCTTTCTTT. It yields the protein CATTGSNTEAFF.

This clone is a singleton in its sample. The J gene is TRBJ2-2, the V gene TRBV15, with 11 bases lining up with TRBD1. V dropped 1 base and J dropped 4; count of bases not matched to a gene: 5. The CDR3 has 17 residues. Germline values: CDR1 LNHNV, CDR2 YYDKDF (reference sequence). The CDR3 coding sequence is TGTGCCACCAGCAGAGTTAGGGGACAGGGGGGCACCGGGGAGCTGTTTTTT. Residues: CATSRVRGQGGTGELFF.

This clone has just one count. The chain uses TRBV11-1 and TRBJ2-7; maybe TRBD1 (5 bases). CDR3 length equals 15 residues. Germline CDR1 is SGHAT and CDR2 is FQDESV (reference sequence). Trimming left V 1 base short and J 6 bases short, with 16 bases between. CDR3 amino acids: CASSLELVDTGEQYF. The DNA for the CDR3 is TGTGCCAGCAGCTTAGAACTGGTGGATACAGGCGAGCAGTACTTC.

A single count supports this clone. The chain links TRBV5-4 to TRBJ1-4; TRBD1 is a possible D gene (5 bases). Looked up from germline, CDR1 is SGHNT and CDR2 is YYREEE (reference sequence). The germline V and J ends were trimmed by 3 bases and 0 bases, with 12 bases remaining between them. The CDR3 extends over 16 amino acids. The CDR3 protein is CASSSTGAATNEKLFF. In nucleotides, the CDR3 is TGTGCCAGCAGCTCTACAGGAGCTGCAACTAATGAAAAACTGTTTTTT.

This clone was observed a handful of times. The chain has TRBV6-5 and TRBJ1-1; no definite D call. The germline gives CDR1 MNHEY, CDR2 SVGAGI. The ends were cut back, 10 bases at V and 7 bases at J, with 19 bases in the middle. The CDR3 length is 13 residues. The chain's CDR3 is CATGDGIHREAFF. CDR3 DNA: TGTGCCACCGGCGACGGGATCCACCGTGAAGCTTTCTTT.

The chain joins TRBV28 to TRBJ1-2; tentatively, D is TRBD1 (5 bases). CDR1 MDHEN and CDR2 SYDVKM come from the germline V gene. The germline V and J ends were trimmed by 8 bases and 4 bases, with 11 bases remaining between them. The CDR3 covers 12 residues. For the CDR3, the DNA is TGTGCCAGCGGCGGGACGCCCTATGGCTACACCTTC. This sequence encodes CASGGTPYGYTF.

This chain connects TRBV29-1 to TRBJ2-7; D gene unclear. The CDR3 sequence is 13 residues long. V was shortened by 4 bases and J by 2 bases, with 12 bases between the two germline ends. Germline loops: CDR1 SQVTM, CDR2 ANQGSEA. CDR3 sequence (DNA): TGCAGCGTTGTGGTCCCGGGCCCCTACGAGCAGTACTTC. This gives the protein CSVVVPGPYEQYF.

The chain combines TRBV2 with TRBJ2-3, with a possible D match to TRBD1 (6 bases). Germline CDR1 is SNHLY and CDR2 is FYNNEI. Trimming removed 5 bases at V and 4 bases at J, with 16 bases between. This CDR3 has 15 amino acids. The CDR3 loop reads CASSFRGSAPDTQYF. Here the CDR3 DNA reads TGTGCCAGCAGTTTTAGGGGGTCAGCCCCAGATACGCAGTATTTT.

The V gene is TRBV21-1, the J gene TRBJ2-7. TRBV21-1 is a pseudogene locus. This CDR3 spans 12 amino acids. This chain's CDR3 is CASSDEFYEQYF. DNA for the CDR3: TGTGCCAGCAGCGACGAGTTCTACGAGCAGTACTTC.

This clone was observed a single time. The gene calls are TRBV5-6 and TRBJ2-1, with D maybe TRBD2 (8 bases). Looked up from germline, CDR1 is SGHDT and CDR2 is YYEEEE. V lost 2 bases to trimming and J lost 6 bases, with 27 bases between them. This CDR3 region has 19 residues. CDR3 residues: CASSFQGVSVSGSPNEQFF. CDR3 in DNA: TGTGCCAGCAGCTTCCAGGGGGTGTCGGTGAGCGGGAGTCCCAATGAGCAGTTCTTC.

In DNA, the CDR3 is TGTGCCAGCAGTCCATACAGAGGACCTACCCGGGGCCAGCAGTACTTC. Protein product: CASSPYRGPTRGQQYF. The V and J genes are TRBV27 and TRBJ2-7; the D gene could be TRBD1 or TRBD2 (5 bases each). CDR1 is MNHEY and CDR2 is SMNVEV in the germline V gene (reference sequence). V was clipped by 5 bases and J by 8 bases, with 25 bases between them. CDR3 length: 16 residues.

A remark on this clone: In the same sample, other DNA sequences code for this CDR3. The chain links TRBV7-8 to TRBJ2-7, with 8 positions matching TRBD2. From germline, CDR1 is SGHVS and CDR2 FQNEAQ. With 5 bases clipped from V and 7 bases from J, the junction kept 16 bases outside the gene matches. The CDR3 has 16 residues. The CDR3, as DNA: TGTGCCAGCAGCCTACTTAGCGGTAGCGGGACTTATGAGCAGTACTTC. This sequence encodes CASSLLSGSGTYEQYF.

The chain joins TRBV10-3 to TRBJ2-1, with 11 bases aligning to TRBD2. The CDR3 is 14 residues long. J lost 6 bases, V lost 7 bases, and 5 bases had no gene match. The germline gives CDR1 ENHRY, CDR2 SYGVKD. CDR3 sequence (DNA): TGTGCCATCAAACTAGCGGGAGTCGGCAATGAGCAGTTCTTC. Protein sequence: CAIKLAGVGNEQFF.

The V call is TRBV28, the J call TRBJ2-1; D tentatively fits TRBD1 or TRBD2 (6 bases each). Trimming stripped 3 bases from V and 12 bases from J, with 12 bases between. Germline V gene data show CDR1 as MDHEN and CDR2 as SYDVKM. CDR3 length: 12 amino acids. CDR3 sequence reads: CASSFLRGRQFF. CDR3 DNA sequence: TGTGCCAGCAGTTTTTTACGGGGGCGGCAGTTCTTC. Complete variable domain (other parts from reference TRBV28 and TRBJ2-1): DVKVTQSSRYLVKRTGEKVFLECVQDMDHENMFWYRQDPGLGLRLIYFSYDVKMKEKGDIPEGYSVSREKKERFSLILESASTNQTSMYLCASSFLRGRQFFGPGTRLTVL.